This T cell receptor (beta chain) was documented in a study of T cell changes during pregnancy in multiple sclerosis. Using immunoSEQ multiplex PCR, the repertoire was profiled, and TCRdb retains in-frame clones only, with some absent. The data hold about 92,000 clones, with 92% observed a single time. The CDR3 totals 14 residues. The germline CDR1 and CDR2 sequences are MNHNS and SASEGT. As concerns this clone: Mismatch with germline at one junction end may stem from a read error.

The sample was peripheral blood, taken in the first trimester of pregnancy. The rearrangement joins TRBV6-1 to TRBJ1-2, with D unresolved. This sequence originates from a female donor with multiple sclerosis, enrolled in a pregnancy study. The CDR3 nucleotides are TGTGCCAGCAGTGAAGCGCCCCTCACTTTGGAGCTCGCCTTC. Its protein is CASSEAPLTLELAF.